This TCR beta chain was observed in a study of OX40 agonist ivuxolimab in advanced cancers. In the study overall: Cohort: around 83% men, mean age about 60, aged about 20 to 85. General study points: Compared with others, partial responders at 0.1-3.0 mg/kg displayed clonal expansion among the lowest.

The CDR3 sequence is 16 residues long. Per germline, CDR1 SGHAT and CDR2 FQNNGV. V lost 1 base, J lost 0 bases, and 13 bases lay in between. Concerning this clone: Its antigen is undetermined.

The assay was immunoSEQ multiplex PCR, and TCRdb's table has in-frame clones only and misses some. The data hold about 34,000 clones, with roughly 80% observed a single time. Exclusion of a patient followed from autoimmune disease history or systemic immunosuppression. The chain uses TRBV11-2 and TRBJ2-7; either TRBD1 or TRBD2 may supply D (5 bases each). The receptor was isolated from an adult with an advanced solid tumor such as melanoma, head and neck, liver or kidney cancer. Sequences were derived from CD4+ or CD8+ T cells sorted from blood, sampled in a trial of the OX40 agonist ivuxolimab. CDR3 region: CASSLGVGASSYEQYF. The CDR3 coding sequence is TGTGCCAGCAGCTTAGGCGTCGGGGCAAGCTCCTACGAGCAGTACTTC.